This TCR beta chain is drawn from a study of CD8+ T cells in alopecia areata. Study observations and caveats: Scalp clonality and expanded CD8+ clones among the top 100 fell significantly with tofacitinib. Scalp lesions, especially in alopecia totalis/universalis, had higher clonality than normal scalp. Sequences from scalp samples also cover resident alphabeta T cells of normal skin.

The V end was cut by 3 bases, the J end by 5 bases, with 7 bases between. From germline, CDR1 is GTSNPN and CDR2 SVGIG (reference sequence). The CDR3 is 11 residues long. RNA extraction was followed by reverse transcription into cDNA, which acted as the sequencing template. Some clones are missing from TCRdb's copy, which holds only in-frame ones; the method was immunoSEQ multiplex PCR. The sample carries about 140,000 clones, 86% recorded once. Treatment specified: oral pan-JAK inhibitor, 5-10 mg twice daily. As regards this clone: Its antigen is as yet unknown.

Sequenced here: CD8+ T cells sorted from blood, sampled at week 4, from a patient treated with tofacitinib. This clonotype was sampled from a human donor with alopecia areata. The J gene is TRBJ1-1, the V gene TRBV30; D is ambiguous. DNA of the CDR3: TGTGCCTGGAGGGGAGAGACTGAAGCTTTCTTT. Protein product: CAWRGETEAFF.